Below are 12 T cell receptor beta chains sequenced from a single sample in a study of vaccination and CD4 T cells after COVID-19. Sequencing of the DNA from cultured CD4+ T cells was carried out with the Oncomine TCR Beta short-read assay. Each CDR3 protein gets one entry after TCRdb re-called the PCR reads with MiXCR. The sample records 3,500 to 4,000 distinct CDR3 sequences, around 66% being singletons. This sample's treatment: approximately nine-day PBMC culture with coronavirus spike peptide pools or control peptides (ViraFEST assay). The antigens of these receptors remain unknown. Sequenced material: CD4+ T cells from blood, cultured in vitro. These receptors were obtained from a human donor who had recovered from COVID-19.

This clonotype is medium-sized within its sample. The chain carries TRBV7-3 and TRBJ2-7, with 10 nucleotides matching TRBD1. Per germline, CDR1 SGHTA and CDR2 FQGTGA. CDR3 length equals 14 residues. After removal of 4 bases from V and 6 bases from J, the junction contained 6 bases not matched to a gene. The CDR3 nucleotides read TGTGCCAGCAGCTACGGACAGGGGGTAGGCGAGCAGTACTTC. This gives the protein CASSYGQGVGEQYF. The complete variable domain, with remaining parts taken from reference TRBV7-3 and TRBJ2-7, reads GAGVSQTPSNKVTEKGKYVELRCDPISGHTALYWYRQSLGQGPEFLIYFQGTGAADDSGLPNDRFFAVRPEGSVSTLKIQRTERGDSAVYLCASSYGQGVGEQYFGPGTRLTVT.

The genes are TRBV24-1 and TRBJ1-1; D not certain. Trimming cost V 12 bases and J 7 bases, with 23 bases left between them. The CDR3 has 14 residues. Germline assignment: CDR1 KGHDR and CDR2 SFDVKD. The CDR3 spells CAPNPKTLGIEAFF. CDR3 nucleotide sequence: TGTGCCCCCAACCCGAAGACTCTAGGAATTGAAGCTTTCTTT.

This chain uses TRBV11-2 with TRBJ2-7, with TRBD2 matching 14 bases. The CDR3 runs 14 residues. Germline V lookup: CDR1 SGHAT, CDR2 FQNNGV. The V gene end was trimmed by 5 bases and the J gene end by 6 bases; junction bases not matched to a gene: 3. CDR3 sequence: CASSRGLAGGEQYF. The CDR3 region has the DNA TGTGCCAGCAGCCGAGGACTAGCGGGGGGCGAGCAGTACTTC.

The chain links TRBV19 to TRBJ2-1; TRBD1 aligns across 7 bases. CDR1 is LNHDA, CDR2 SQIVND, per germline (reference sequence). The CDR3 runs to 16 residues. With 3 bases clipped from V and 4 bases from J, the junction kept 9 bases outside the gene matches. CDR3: CASSMVQDRNYNEQFF. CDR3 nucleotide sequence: TGTGCCAGTAGTATGGTTCAGGACAGGAATTACAATGAGCAGTTCTTC.

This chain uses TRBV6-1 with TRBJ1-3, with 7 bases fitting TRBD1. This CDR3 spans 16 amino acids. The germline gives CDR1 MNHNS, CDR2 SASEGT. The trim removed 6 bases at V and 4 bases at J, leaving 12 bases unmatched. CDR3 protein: CASRLQQGLGGNTIYF. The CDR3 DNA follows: TGTGCCAGCAGACTTCAACAGGGGCTTGGAGGAAACACCATATATTTT.

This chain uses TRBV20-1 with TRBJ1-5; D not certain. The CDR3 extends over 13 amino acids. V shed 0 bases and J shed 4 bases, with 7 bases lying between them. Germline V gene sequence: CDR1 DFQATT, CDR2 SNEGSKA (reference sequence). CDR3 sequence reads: CSARDPSNQPQHF. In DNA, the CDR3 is TGCAGTGCTAGAGATCCCAGTAATCAGCCCCAGCATTTT.

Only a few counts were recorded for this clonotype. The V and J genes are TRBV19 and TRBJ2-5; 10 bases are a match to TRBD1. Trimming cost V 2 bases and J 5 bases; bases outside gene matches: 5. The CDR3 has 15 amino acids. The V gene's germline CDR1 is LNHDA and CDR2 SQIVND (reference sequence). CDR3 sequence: CASSIRDRGWETQYF. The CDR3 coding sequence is TGTGCCAGTAGTATACGGGACAGGGGCTGGGAGACCCAGTACTTC.

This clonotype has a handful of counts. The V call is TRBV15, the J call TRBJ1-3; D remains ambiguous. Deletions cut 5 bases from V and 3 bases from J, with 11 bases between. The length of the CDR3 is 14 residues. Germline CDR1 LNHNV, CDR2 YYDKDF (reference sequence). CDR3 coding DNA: TGTGCCACCAGCCGCCCAGGAAGTGGAAACACCATATATTTT. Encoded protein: CATSRPGSGNTIYF.

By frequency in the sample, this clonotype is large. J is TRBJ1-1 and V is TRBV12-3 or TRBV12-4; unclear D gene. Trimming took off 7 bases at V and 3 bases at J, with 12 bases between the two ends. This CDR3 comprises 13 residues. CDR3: CASTHSWDTEAFF. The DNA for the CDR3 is TGTGCCAGCACTCATAGTTGGGACACTGAAGCTTTCTTT.

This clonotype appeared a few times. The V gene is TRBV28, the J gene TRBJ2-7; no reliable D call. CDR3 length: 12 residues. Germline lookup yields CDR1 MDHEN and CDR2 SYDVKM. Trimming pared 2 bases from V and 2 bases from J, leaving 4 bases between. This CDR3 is CASSLGTYEQYF. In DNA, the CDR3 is TGTGCCAGCAGTTTAGGAACCTACGAGCAGTACTTC.

CDR3: CASSQELENYGYTF. The CDR3 nucleotides are TGCGCCAGCAGCCAAGAGTTGGAGAACTATGGCTACACCTTC. The V and J genes are TRBV4-3 and TRBJ1-2; D unresolved. The CDR3 spans 14 residues. Germline loops: CDR1 LGHNA, CDR2 YSLEER. The ends were cut back, 0 bases at V and 2 bases at J, with 7 bases in the middle.

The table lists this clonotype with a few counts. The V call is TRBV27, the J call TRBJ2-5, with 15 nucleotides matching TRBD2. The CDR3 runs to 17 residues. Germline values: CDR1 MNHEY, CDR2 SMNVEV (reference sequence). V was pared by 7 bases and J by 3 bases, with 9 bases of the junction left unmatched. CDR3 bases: TGTGCCAGCACCCCGGGACTAGCGGGGGGCCTCAAAGAGACCCAGTACTTC. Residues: CASTPGLAGGLKETQYF.